Following are 14 T cell receptor beta chains from one sample sequenced in a study of CD8+CD57+ T cells in acquired aplastic anemia. CD8+CD57+ cell expansion had been shown by flow cytometry in patients chosen for sequencing. The TCR beta profiling, which covered VDJ combination and CDR3 sequence, was carried out using genomic DNA as the template. TCRdb re-called the reads with MiXCR, one entry per CDR3 protein. The table includes hundreds of thousands of distinct CDR3 sequences, 25% to 40% detected once. Specimen: sorted CD4+, CD8+, or CD8+CD57+ T cells (not recorded which) from PBMCs. These receptors were obtained from a human donor with aplastic anemia.

This clonotype was seen at least ten times. The CDR3 DNA sequence: TGTGCCAGCAGTGAGGGCAGCCCTTGGGGCTACACCTTC. Encoded protein: CASSEGSPWGYTF. The chain couples TRBV2 to TRBJ1-2; D is ambiguous. Germline V gene sequence: CDR1 SNHLY, CDR2 FYNNEI. V lost 3 bases and J 8 bases, leaving 13 bases between the germline ends. This CDR3 has 13 amino acids.

CDR3 protein: CASSLGLAGHNEQFF. CDR3 nucleotides: TGCGCCAGCAGCTTGGGACTAGCGGGGCACAATGAGCAGTTCTTC. The V gene is TRBV5-1, the J gene TRBJ2-1; TRBD2 matches at 11 bases. Germline assignment: CDR1 SGHRS and CDR2 YFSETQ. V lost 0 bases and J lost 5; bases outside the gene matches: 1. The CDR3 spans 15 residues. Using reference TRBV5-1 and TRBJ2-1 for the parts outside the CDR3, the full variable domain is KAGVTQTPRYLIKTRGQQVTLSCSPISGHRSVSWYQQTPGQGLQFLFEYFSETQRNKGNFPGRFSGRQFSNSRSEMNVSTLELGDSALYLCASSLGLAGHNEQFFGPGTRLTVL.

Worth noting for this clonotype: Because the CDR3's place on the DNA is in doubt, the DNA is left out and the CDR3 is given as listed by TCRdb. The V call is TRBV10-3, the J call TRBJ1-2; the listed D gene, TRBD1, was not tested against the DNA. Ends included, the CDR3 has 14 residues. Per the germline V gene, CDR1 is ENHRY and CDR2 is SYGVKD. CDR3 loop: CAISVGQGATRSTF.

This rearrangement joins TRBV7-2 to TRBJ1-1, with a possible D match to TRBD1 (5 bases). The ends were cut back, 10 bases at V and 1 base at J, with 13 bases in the middle. Germline V gives CDR1 SGHTA, CDR2 FQGNSA. The CDR3 has 13 residues. The CDR3 sequence: CANTDDRNTEAFF. The CDR3 DNA is TGTGCCAACACCGATGACAGGAACACTGAAGCTTTCTTT.

This clonotype was seen many times. This chain connects TRBV6-4 to TRBJ1-2; no firm D call. Trimming took off 6 bases at V and 0 bases at J, with 11 bases between the two ends. The CDR3 has 14 amino acids. Germline-derived CDR1 and CDR2 are MRHNA and SNTAGT. The CDR3 coding sequence is TGTGCCAGCAGCCCGGAGATCGCTAACTATGGCTACACCTTC. Translating gives CASSPEIANYGYTF.

This clonotype appeared many times. The chain has TRBV20-1 and TRBJ2-3, with D unresolved. The CDR3 has 17 amino acids. CDR1 is DFQATT and CDR2 is SNEGSKA in the germline V gene (reference sequence). V was trimmed by 1 base and J by 0 bases, leaving 17 bases between them. The CDR3 is CSARGARTTTSTDTQYF. DNA for the CDR3: TGCAGTGCTAGAGGGGCGAGGACCACTACTAGCACAGATACGCAGTATTTT.

This clonotype was seen only a few times. The chain couples TRBV19 to TRBJ2-5; TRBD2 agrees at 10 bases. V dropped 5 bases and J dropped 4; count of bases not matched to a gene: 10. The CDR3 is made up of 16 amino acids. Germline loops: CDR1 LNHDA, CDR2 SQIVND (reference sequence). The CDR3 is CASSYPLKRGGETQYF. In nucleotides, the CDR3 is TGTGCCAGTAGTTACCCCCTTAAGCGGGGGGGAGAGACCCAGTACTTC.

J is TRBJ1-3 and V is TRBV2; no clear D. V shed 7 bases and J shed 0 bases, with 13 bases lying between them. Germline V gene sequence: CDR1 SNHLY, CDR2 FYNNEI. CDR3 length: 15 amino acids. CDR3 in DNA: TGTGCCAGCAAGGTGGCCCACCTCTCTGGAAACACCATATATTTT. Translation: CASKVAHLSGNTIYF. The full variable domain, in which reference TRBV2 and TRBJ1-3 provide the parts outside the CDR3, is EPEVTQTPSHQVTQMGQEVILRCVPISNHLYFYWYRQILGQKVEFLVSFYNNEISEKSEIFDDQFSVERPDGSNFTLKIRSTKLEDSAMYFCASKVAHLSGNTIYFGEGSWLTVV.

This clonotype was seen more than once but under ten times. The chain carries TRBV19 and TRBJ2-5; TRBD1 matches at 9 bases. The J segment lost 5 bases and the V segment lost 3 bases, leaving 13 bases of the junction unmatched. This CDR3 is built from 17 residues. CDR1 is LNHDA and CDR2 is SQIVND in the germline V gene (reference sequence). In DNA form, the CDR3 reads TGTGCCAGTAGTATGGTTACAGGGGGCACAGTAGCCGAGACCCAGTACTTC. It specifies CASSMVTGGTVAETQYF.

The rearrangement uses TRBV6-1 and TRBJ2-1; D is possibly TRBD1 (6 bases). Trimming pared 3 bases from V and 7 bases from J, leaving 13 bases between. CDR1 is MNHNS, CDR2 SASEGT, per germline. The CDR3 is 14 amino acids. As DNA, the CDR3 is TGTGCCAGCAGTGACGGGCAGGGGTGGAATGAGCAGTTCTTC. Protein sequence: CASSDGQGWNEQFF.

This rearrangement joins TRBV11-2 to TRBJ1-2; D possibly corresponds to TRBD1 (5 bases). The germline V gene has CDR1 SGHAT and CDR2 FQNNGV. The ends were cut back, 4 bases at V and 6 bases at J, with 18 bases in the middle. The CDR3 loop spans 15 amino acids. This CDR3 is CASSSYRGPRNGYTF. Written as DNA, the CDR3 is TGTGCCAGCAGCTCCTACCGGGGACCCAGAAATGGCTACACCTTC.

The rearrangement uses TRBV4-2 and TRBJ2-7; 7 bases align to TRBD2. CDR1 and CDR2 (germline): LGHNA, YNFKEQ. V trimming: 6 bases; J trimming: 0 bases; junction bases outside the gene matches: 5. This CDR3 region has 14 residues. The CDR3 region has the DNA TGTGCCAGCAGAGTTACGGGGGGCTCCTACGAGCAGTACTTC. Translation: CASRVTGGSYEQYF.

Many counts were recorded for this clonotype. The CDR3 bases are TGTGCCACCAGCAGAGCGGGGATTAGGGACTATGGCTACACCTTC. It translates to CATSRAGIRDYGYTF. J is TRBJ1-2 and V is TRBV15; D not resolved. CDR1 and CDR2 (germline): LNHNV, YYDKDF (reference sequence). The CDR3 contains 15 residues. Trimming removed 1 base from V and 3 bases from J, with 12 bases in between.

About this clonotype itself: Germline is not matched at one junction end, which may reflect a read error. The CDR3 nucleotides are TGCGCCAGCAGCCTGGAGGCAGGGGGGACGGTGAACACTGAAGCCCTCTTT. Residues: CASSLEAGGTVNTEALF. The rearrangement joins TRBV5-1 to TRBJ1-1, with TRBD1 identical over 7 bases. CDR1 SGHRS and CDR2 YFSETQ come from the germline V gene. The CDR3 sequence is 17 residues long.